Below, one T cell receptor (beta chain) is given with its context. Its specificity is not known. This entry belongs to a study of T cells in Graves' hyperthyroidism and ophthalmopathy. Study-wide background: Sampling of peripheral blood happened at initial diagnosis, prior to any treatment.

Broader study findings: Ophthalmopathy prediction by the model preceded onset by a median 6.5 months. Stable hyperthyroidism and ophthalmopathy were separated using 13 V-J signatures.

Amplified TCR beta CDR3 regions came from RNA transcripts. Initially, a first-round RT-PCR of the TCR CDR3 employed the HTBI primer set. TCRdb passed the multiplex PCR reads through MiXCR, listing each CDR3 protein once. Of hundreds of thousands of distinct CDR3 sequences detected, less than 15% appear once; the ten largest clones hold 9.2%. The specimen was blood. The receptor was derived from a woman between 18 and 29 years old with Graves' hyperthyroidism.

Here the CDR3 reads CASSYPGLPEQFF. For the CDR3, the DNA is TGTGCCAGCAGTTATCCCGGACTGCCTGAGCAGTTCTTC. The chain recombines TRBV6-2 or TRBV6-3 with TRBJ2-1; D might be TRBD2 (5 bases). V lost 3 bases and J 9 bases, leaving 12 bases between the germline ends. Germline loops: CDR1 MNHEY, CDR2 SVGEGT. CDR3 size: 13 residues.